This T cell receptor (beta chain) was documented in a study of cytomegalovirus exposure and HLA in healthy donors (dated by TCRdb to 2017 to 2019). For context, the study as a whole: A later analysis indicated that the roughly 130 validation repertoires were generated on the platform also employed for the roughly 720 repertoires of the first cohort. The study aimed to test whether signatures of past pathogen exposure could be identified by cataloging public T cell receptors. Besides the first cohort of roughly 640 subjects, a separate validation cohort made up of over a hundred different subjects was used. To predict cytomegalovirus infection status, the study combined high-throughput TCR immunosequencing, statistical association of individual TCRs with disease status, and machine learning. Study-wide findings and limitations: Across donors, most TCR sequences were observed very rarely, whereas some public TCRs were present in many individuals. A later analysis had no HLA typing for the validation cohort, so co-occurrence there was scored across all 110 or so repertoires. It was suggested by the authors that the approach could potentially be generalized to other disease states and immunological phenotypes. A few of the identified cytomegalovirus-associated TCR beta chains were confirmed in vitro to be specific for cytomegalovirus antigens. Of the cluster scores, roughly 93% were above 0 in a later analysis, which found that TCRs clustered in the first cohort also tended to co-occur in the 130 or so validation repertoires. The classifier was reported to diagnose cytomegalovirus status with high specificity and sensitivity in both the original and validation cohorts. A total of roughly 160 TCR beta chains were listed by the study as associated with cytomegalovirus.

On this clone itself: No cognate antigen has been identified for it. Nothing much larger sits one base from this clone, and base qualities are not available.

Donors formed part of the validation cohort, which comprised 120 subjects and was distinct from the first cohort of 690 or so subjects. The CDR3 runs 13 amino acids, cysteine and phenylalanine included. Only the CDR3 part of the read is kept: 39 bases, read in frame from the first base. The CDR1 and CDR2 encoded by the germline V gene are MDHEN and SYDVKM. V is clipped by 6 bases and J by 3 bases, and the sequence between their germline boundaries is 11 bases long. Libraries came from the immunoSEQ multiplex PCR assay. Per the original workflow: To diagnose cytomegalovirus status from the catalog of TCR beta chain sequences, a statistical classification framework was built. The table was pulled from immuneACCESS by TCRdb, which kept in-frame rearrangements only. Such tables lose some clones; where checked, under half of the loss comes from unresolved V genes, and the rest has no known cause. V, J and clone size derive from that table, while D and trimming were established from the DNA sequence. This sample lists hundreds of thousands of clones; 88% were detected once. In total, the top ten clones hold over 0.7% of the sample.

The chain couples TRBV28 to TRBJ1-2; no D gene can be assigned with confidence. This receptor was identified in a woman under 30 in good health and CMV-seronegative. The specimen sequenced was PBMCs. In nucleotides, the sequence is TGTGCCAGCAGCCTCCGGTCGCACTATGGCTACACCTTC. Its translation reads: CASSLRSHYGYTF.